This T cell receptor (beta chain) was sequenced during a study of spatial heterogeneity in lung cancer. Across the whole study: Sequencing of follow-up PBMC samples took place when they were available, at a median of approximately 2 years after resection. Sequencing consistently turned up more beta-chain sequences than alpha-chain sequences. Raw sequencing reads included, on average, more than eight appearances of each unique TCR and UMI combination.

General study findings and limits: There were more appearances of ubiquitous expanded tumor TCRs in blood at resection than at follow-up.

The CDR3 loop spans 18 amino acids. The germline gives CDR1 MGHRA, CDR2 YSYEKL. Trimming at V came to 4 bases and at J to 5 bases, leaving 16 bases not matched to a gene. This clonotype was seen ten or more times. The antigen remains undetermined. Time point denoted: blood at routine non-recurrence follow-up after resection. Whole RNA came from tumor, nontumor lung or frozen PBMC and was sequenced without being sorted. Each CDR3 protein gets one entry after TCRdb re-called the 5' RACE reads with MiXCR. The table records about 120,000 distinct CDR3 sequences, 9% to 15% of them present only once. The TCR sequence derives from a male donor with early-stage non-small cell lung cancer. The sequencing used PBMCs, collected at follow-up. J is TRBJ2-5 and V is TRBV4-1; 10 bases align to TRBD2. DNA of the CDR3: TGCGCCAGCAGCCCCTCAGGCAGCGGGGGGGCCCGGGTTGAGACCCAGTACTTC. Amino acids: CASSPSGSGGARVETQYF.